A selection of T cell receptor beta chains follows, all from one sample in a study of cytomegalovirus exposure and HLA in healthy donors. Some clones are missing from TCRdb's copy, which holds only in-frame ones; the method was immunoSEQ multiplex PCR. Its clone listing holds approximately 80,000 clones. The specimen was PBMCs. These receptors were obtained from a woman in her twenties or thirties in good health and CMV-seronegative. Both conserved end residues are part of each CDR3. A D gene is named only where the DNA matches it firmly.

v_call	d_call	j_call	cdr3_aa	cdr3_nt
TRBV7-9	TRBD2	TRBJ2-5	CASRPTSGETQYF	TGTGCCAGCAGGCCAACTAGCGGAGAGACCCAGTACTTC
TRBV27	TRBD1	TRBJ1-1	CASGNWTGGGTEAFF	TGTGCCAGCGGAAACTGGACAGGGGGTGGAACTGAAGCTTTCTTT
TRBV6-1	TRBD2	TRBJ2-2	CASSEGLAGNTGELFF	TGTGCCAGCAGTGAAGGGCTAGCGGGAAACACCGGGGAGCTGTTTTTT
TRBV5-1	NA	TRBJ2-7	CASSPGGIYEQYF	TGCGCCAGCAGCCCCGGAGGGATCTACGAGCAGTACTTC
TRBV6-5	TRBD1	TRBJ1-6	CASSPGQETSPLHF	TGTGCCAGCAGTCCGGGACAGGAAACTTCACCCCTCCACTTT
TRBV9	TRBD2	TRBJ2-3	CASSVELAGYTDTQYF	TGTGCCAGCAGCGTAGAACTAGCGGGGTACACAGATACGCAGTATTTT
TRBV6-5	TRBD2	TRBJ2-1	CASGFTAASGSNEQFF	TGTGCCAGCGGTTTTACCGCGGCTAGCGGGAGTAATGAGCAGTTCTTC
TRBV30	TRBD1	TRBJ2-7	CAWSGRGTGWEQYF	TGTGCCTGGAGTGGGCGAGGGACAGGGTGGGAGCAGTACTTC
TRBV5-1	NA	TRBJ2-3	CASSPLASLKGDTQYF	TGCGCCAGCAGCCCCCTGGCCTCTCTTAAGGGGGATACGCAGTATTTT
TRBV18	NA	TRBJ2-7	CASSQISRAYEQYF	TGTGCCAGCTCACAAATTAGCAGAGCCTACGAGCAGTACTTC
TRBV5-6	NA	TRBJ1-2	CASSLSLKSPYGYTF	TGTGCCAGCAGCTTGAGCCTTAAATCCCCCTATGGCTACACCTTC
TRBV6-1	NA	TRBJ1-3	CASSELRGNTIYF	TGTGCCAGCAGTGAACTGAGGGGAAACACCATATATTTT
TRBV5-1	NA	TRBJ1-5	CASSLSGIPSQPQHF	TGCGCCAGCAGCTTGAGCGGGATTCCGAGTCAGCCCCAGCATTTT
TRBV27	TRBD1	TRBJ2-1	CASSLQGAVNEQFF	TGTGCCAGCAGTTTACAGGGGGCGGTCAATGAGCAGTTCTTC
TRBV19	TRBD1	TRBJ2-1	CASSPGTGEYEQFF	TGTGCCAGTAGCCCCGGGACAGGGGAATATGAGCAGTTCTTC
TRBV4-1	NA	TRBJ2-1	CASSQVQGRDNEQFF	TGCGCCAGCAGCCAAGTCCAGGGGCGCGACAATGAGCAGTTCTTC
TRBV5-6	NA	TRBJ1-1	CASSLDPGTPNTEAFF	TGTGCCAGCAGCTTGGACCCCGGGACACCCAACACTGAAGCTTTCTTT
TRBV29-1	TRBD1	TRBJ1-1	CSGEDRGTEAFF	TGCAGCGGAGAAGACAGGGGAACTGAAGCTTTCTTT
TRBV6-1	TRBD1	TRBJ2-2	CASSGGQGAGELFF	TGTGCCAGCAGTGGCGGACAGGGGGCCGGGGAGCTGTTTTTT
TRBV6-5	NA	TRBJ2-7	CASRPGTERYEQYF	TGTGCCAGCAGGCCCGGGACTGAAAGATACGAGCAGTACTTC
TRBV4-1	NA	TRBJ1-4	CASSQDVIRDNEKLFF	TGCGCCAGCAGCCAAGATGTAATCAGGGATAATGAAAAACTGTTTTTT
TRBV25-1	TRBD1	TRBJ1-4	CASSESDRGTEKLFF	TGTGCCAGCAGTGAATCAGACAGGGGGACTGAAAAACTGTTTTTT
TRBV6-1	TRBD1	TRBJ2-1	CASLDGDRGYNEQFF	TGTGCCAGCCTAGATGGGGACAGGGGCTACAATGAGCAGTTCTTC
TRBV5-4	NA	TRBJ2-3	CASSLRQGTGDTQYF	TGTGCCAGCAGCTTGAGGCAGGGGACGGGAGATACGCAGTATTTT
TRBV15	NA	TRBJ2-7	CATSSSRGAREQYF	TGTGCCACCAGCAGTTCCAGGGGAGCGAGGGAGCAGTACTTC
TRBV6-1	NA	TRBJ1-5	CASRKRQEPNQPQHF	TGTGCCAGCAGGAAAAGACAGGAACCCAATCAGCCCCAGCATTTT
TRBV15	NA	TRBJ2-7	CATSRGTHSAYEQYF	TGTGCCACCAGCAGAGGGACACACAGCGCCTACGAGCAGTACTTC
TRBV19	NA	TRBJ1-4	CASSKASWSEKLFF	TGTGCCAGTAGTAAGGCCTCGTGGAGTGAAAAACTGTTTTTT
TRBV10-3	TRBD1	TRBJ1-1	CAIRGTGGTEAFF	TGTGCCATCAGGGGGACAGGGGGCACTGAAGCTTTCTTT
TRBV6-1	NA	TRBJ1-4	CASSGRAQSEKLFF	TGTGCCAGCAGTGGCAGGGCCCAGAGTGAAAAACTGTTTTTT
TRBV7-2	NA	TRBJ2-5	CASSAGIQETQYF	TGTGCCAGCAGCGCCGGGATACAAGAGACCCAGTACTTC
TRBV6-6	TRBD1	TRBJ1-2	CASSPNIGTGVGGYTF	TGTGCCAGTTCGCCCAATATCGGGACAGGGGTAGGGGGCTACACCTTC
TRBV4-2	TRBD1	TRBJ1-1	CASRGDSYTEAFF	TGTGCCAGCAGGGGGGACAGCTACACTGAAGCTTTCTTT
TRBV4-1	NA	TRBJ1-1	CASSPRRGFADTEAFF	TGCGCCAGCAGCCCGCGGCGGGGTTTCGCGGACACTGAAGCTTTCTTT
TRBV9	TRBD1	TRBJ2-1	CASSVAGTGALDEQFF	TGTGCCAGCAGCGTCGCCGGGACAGGGGCGCTCGATGAGCAGTTCTTC
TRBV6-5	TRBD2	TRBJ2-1	CASSSLASSYNEQFF	TGTGCCAGCAGCTCACTAGCGAGCTCCTACAATGAGCAGTTCTTC
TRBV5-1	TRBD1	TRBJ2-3	CASRAGQGRTDTQYF	TGCGCCAGCAGAGCGGGACAGGGCCGCACAGATACGCAGTATTTT